This TCR beta chain emerged from a study of identical twins. Trimming left V 1 base short and J 9 bases short, with 9 bases between. The CDR3 has 13 amino acids. CDR1 is KGHDR and CDR2 is SFDVKD in the germline V gene. The donor group consisted entirely of healthy Caucasians. Study-level findings and limits: Weaker excess twin sharing was seen among beta out-of-frame sequences. Monozygotic twins shared more out-of-frame TCR alpha than recombination models predicted.

This clonotype was recorded at least ten times. Its specificity is unknown. In TCRdb, the 5' RACE reads were re-called with MiXCR into one record per CDR3 protein. Of some 590,000 distinct CDR3 sequences detected, approximately 9.6% appear once; the ten largest clones hold 2.5% to 3.5%. These data also featured in a second study, about yellow fever vaccine responses in identical twins. This second report adds: Twins showed a vaccine T cell response that reportedly seemed partly convergent, partly personalized.

The V call is TRBV24-1, the J call TRBJ2-1, with D perhaps TRBD2 (5 bases). The clonotype originates from a young woman in good health. The sequenced sample was PBMCs. The CDR3 is CATSDFGLAEQFF. CDR3 nucleotide sequence: TGTGCCACCAGTGATTTCGGACTCGCTGAGCAGTTCTTC.